This passage covers 30 T cell receptor beta chains from one sample sequenced in a study of T cells in Graves' hyperthyroidism and ophthalmopathy. Amplified regions were TCR beta CDR3 sequences from RNA transcripts. TCR CDR3 underwent first-round RT-PCR with the HTBI primer set. TCRdb reprocessed the multiplex PCR reads with MiXCR, giving one entry per CDR3 protein. The table has around 600,000 distinct CDR3 sequences, more than 14% seen once; the top ten hold around 12%. Sequencing was done on a sample of blood. Receptor source: a woman aged 45-60 years with Graves' ophthalmopathy.

This clonotype came up many times. The chain links TRBV12-3 or TRBV12-4 to TRBJ1-2; 9 positions agree with TRBD1. The V gene end was trimmed by 6 bases and the J gene end by 7 bases; junction bases not matched to a gene: 9. The CDR3 loop spans 14 amino acids. In DNA form, the CDR3 reads TGTGCCAGCAGGAGTTCGACAGGGGGGACTGGCTACACCTTC. Encoded protein: CASRSSTGGTGYTF.

This clonotype was counted many times. This chain connects TRBV18 to TRBJ1-1; D ambiguous. The CDR3 loop spans 15 amino acids. Deletions cut 3 bases from V and 2 bases from J, with 13 bases between. The germline CDR1 and CDR2 sequences are KGHSH and LQKENI. The chain's CDR3 is CASSPPTRINTEAFF. The DNA of the CDR3 is TGTGCCAGCTCACCGCCCACACGAATTAACACTGAAGCTTTCTTT.

This clonotype has ten or more counts. The gene calls are TRBV7-2 and TRBJ1-5, with TRBD1 identical over 10 bases. The length of the CDR3 is 15 residues. Germline V gives CDR1 SGHTA, CDR2 FQGNSA. The ends lost 5 bases at V and 2 bases at J; junction bases unmatched: 3. The CDR3: CASSQTGGGNQPQHF. DNA for the CDR3: TGTGCCAGCAGCCAGACAGGGGGCGGCAATCAGCCCCAGCATTTT.

The V gene is TRBV7-9, the J gene TRBJ2-2; the D call may be TRBD1 or TRBD2 (5 bases each). CDR1 and CDR2 (germline): SEHNR, FQNEAQ (reference sequence). This CDR3 spans 15 amino acids. V was pared by 5 bases and J by 3 bases, with 13 bases between. CDR3 in DNA: TGTGCCAGCAGCGCTAGGGACGGGTACACCGGGGAGCTGTTTTTT. This translates into CASSARDGYTGELFF.

In its sample, this clonotype was seen a few times. The chain carries TRBV20-1 and TRBJ1-6; 8 nucleotides align to TRBD1. The CDR3 covers 16 residues. After removal of 2 bases from V and 5 bases from J, the junction contained 8 bases not matched to a gene. Per the germline V gene, CDR1 is DFQATT and CDR2 is SNEGSKA (reference sequence). This CDR3 reads CSARRAGGHHNSPLHF. For the CDR3, the DNA is TGCAGTGCTAGACGGGCAGGGGGCCATCATAATTCACCCCTCCACTTT.

The sample holds many counts of this clonotype. The chain employs TRBV5-1 and TRBJ1-5; 8 nucleotides line up with TRBD1. V was clipped by 4 bases and J by 5 bases; unmatched bases: 5. CDR1 and CDR2 from the germline V gene are SGHRS and YFSETQ. The CDR3 has 14 amino acids. This CDR3 reads CASSLRGPDQPQHF. The CDR3 nucleotides are TGCGCCAGCAGCCTCAGGGGGCCGGATCAGCCCCAGCATTTT.

The chain links TRBV2 to TRBJ1-5; D might be TRBD1 (6 bases). Germline values: CDR1 SNHLY, CDR2 FYNNEI. CDR3 length: 15 amino acids. V lost 5 bases to trimming and J lost 1 base, with 12 bases between them. The CDR3 spells CASSPTGWSNQPQHF. DNA of the CDR3: TGTGCCAGCAGTCCGACAGGTTGGAGCAATCAGCCCCAGCATTTT.

In this sample, this clonotype turned up many times. CDR3 DNA: TGTGCCAGCAGCCGAACCCGCACAGATACGCAGTATTTT. It is translated as CASSRTRTDTQYF. The chain carries TRBV27 and TRBJ2-3; D not certain. The V and J ends lost 6 bases and 1 base respectively, with 8 bases between them. The CDR3 consists of 13 residues. Germline CDR1 is MNHEY and CDR2 is SMNVEV (reference sequence).

This clonotype was found many times. The chain is built from TRBV5-1 and TRBJ2-7; 10 bases fit TRBD1. Germline CDR1 and CDR2: SGHRS and YFSETQ. Trimming at V came to 3 bases and at J to 4 bases, leaving 10 bases not matched to a gene. The CDR3 runs 16 residues. The CDR3: CASSSSLGQGMYEQYF. The CDR3 coding sequence is TGCGCCAGCAGCTCCTCGCTGGGACAGGGGATGTACGAGCAGTACTTC.

This clonotype was seen a few times. The rearrangement links TRBV12-5 to TRBJ2-7; TRBD1 agrees at 7 bases. The trim removed 2 bases at V and 0 bases at J, leaving 22 bases unmatched. The CDR3 consists of 21 residues. Germline V gene sequence: CDR1 LGHNT, CDR2 FRNRAP. CDR3 coding DNA: TGTGCTAGTGGTTTGATAACCGGGACAGCCCCCTTCGGGCCCACCTCCTACGAGCAGTACTTC. Its protein is CASGLITGTAPFGPTSYEQYF.

This clonotype appeared a single time. The chain employs TRBV28 and TRBJ1-2, with 10 nucleotides matching TRBD1. CDR3 length: 15 residues. Germline CDR1 is MDHEN and CDR2 is SYDVKM. The V and J ends lost 6 bases and 4 bases, in that order; junction bases with no gene match: 8. The CDR3 DNA follows: TGTGCCAGCAGAGCCGGGACAGGGGACGCCTATGGCTACACCTTC. Its translation: CASRAGTGDAYGYTF.

This clonotype has a count of ten or more. The V gene is TRBV20-1, the J gene TRBJ1-2; tentative D call: TRBD1 (5 bases). The CDR3 extends over 13 amino acids. The germline V and J ends were trimmed by 0 bases and 4 bases, with 9 bases remaining between them. CDR1 is DFQATT and CDR2 is SNEGSKA in the germline V gene (reference sequence). As DNA, the CDR3 is TGCAGTGCTAGAGAGTCAGGGACCTATGGCTACACCTTC. Its translation is CSARESGTYGYTF.

In its sample, this clonotype was seen many times. This chain uses TRBV12-3 or TRBV12-4 with TRBJ2-7; D is possibly TRBD1 or TRBD2 (5 bases each). The V and J ends lost 6 bases and 7 bases respectively, with 13 bases between them. The CDR3 length is 12 residues. The DNA of the CDR3 is TGTGCCAGCAGCCCCAACTGGGGGGAGCAGTACTTC. As protein: CASSPNWGEQYF.

This rearrangement joins TRBV4-2 to TRBJ2-1; TRBD1 is a possible D gene (6 bases). The CDR3 runs 13 residues. Germline assignment: CDR1 LGHNA and CDR2 YNFKEQ. V was cut by 6 bases and J by 7 bases, with 13 bases left in between. CDR3 protein: CASSLGASNEQFF. Here the CDR3 DNA reads TGTGCCAGCAGTTTGGGGGCCAGTAATGAGCAGTTCTTC.

On this clonotype itself: A much more abundant neighbour one base away suggests this may be a read error. The J gene is TRBJ2-7, the V gene TRBV19; D is tentatively TRBD1 or TRBD2 (5 bases each). The V gene's germline CDR1 is LNHDA and CDR2 SQIVND (reference sequence). The CDR3 is made up of 13 amino acids. This chain's CDR3 is CASRGRESNERYF. The CDR3 nucleotides are TGTGCCAGTAGGGGCAGGGAGTCGAACGAGCGGTACTTC.

The sample holds many counts of this clonotype. V gene TRBV28 combines with J gene TRBJ2-7; 11 bases match TRBD2. Germline values: CDR1 MDHEN, CDR2 SYDVKM. The CDR3 loop spans 14 amino acids. V lost 3 bases to trimming and J lost 3 bases; unmatched junction nucleotides: 1. In DNA, the CDR3 is TGTGCCAGCAGTTTGACTAGCGGGATCTACGAGCAGTACTTC. This encodes CASSLTSGIYEQYF.

In this sample, this clonotype turned up many times. This rearrangement joins TRBV10-3 to TRBJ2-5; 9 nucleotides align to TRBD2. The length of the CDR3 is 17 residues. V shed 0 bases, J shed 0 bases, and the junction held 5 bases outside the gene matches. CDR1 and CDR2 (germline): ENHRY, SYGVKD. The CDR3 spells CAISESTSGLYQETQYF. The CDR3 nucleotides read TGTGCCATCAGTGAGTCAACTAGCGGGCTGTACCAAGAGACCCAGTACTTC.

This clonotype has a count of ten or more. The chain uses TRBV7-2 and TRBJ2-2, with D unclear. V lost 5 bases and J 6 bases, leaving 16 bases between the germline ends. The CDR3 extends over 15 amino acids. In germline, CDR1 is SGHTA, CDR2 FQGNSA. CDR3 nucleotides: TGTGCCAGCAGCCACGCGGCGATCGTTGCCGGGGAGCTGTTTTTT. Its protein product is CASSHAAIVAGELFF.

This clonotype was counted at least ten times. The chain couples TRBV4-3 to TRBJ2-7; D is unresolved. V lost 1 base, J lost 4 bases, and 17 bases lay in between. Germline V CDR1 and CDR2: LGHNA, YSLEER. This CDR3 has 16 amino acids. DNA of the CDR3: TGCGCCAGCAGCCAAGGAGCTATGGGCGACGGGTACGAGCAGTACTTC. This gives the protein CASSQGAMGDGYEQYF.

This clonotype appeared many times. V gene TRBV28 combines with J gene TRBJ2-7; tentatively, D is TRBD2 (6 bases). The CDR3 covers 13 residues. The V gene's germline CDR1 is MDHEN and CDR2 SYDVKM. V was trimmed by 5 bases and J by 6 bases, leaving 14 bases between them. CDR3 nucleotide sequence: TGTGCCAGCAGTCCGGTGACTAGTTCCGAGCAGTACTTC. This codes for CASSPVTSSEQYF.

This chain connects TRBV5-4 to TRBJ2-7; D might be TRBD1 (6 bases). This CDR3 is 14 amino acids long. V dropped 4 bases and J dropped 3 bases, with 14 bases sitting between them. Germline-derived CDR1 and CDR2 are SGHNT and YYREEE (reference sequence). This CDR3 reads CASSASGQNYEQYF. DNA for the CDR3: TGTGCCAGCAGCGCCTCGGGACAAAACTACGAGCAGTACTTC. Full variable domain (remainder filled in from reference TRBV5-4 and TRBJ2-7): ETGVTQSPTHLIKTRGQQVTLRCSSQSGHNTVSWYQQALGQGPQFIFQYYREEENGRGNFPPRFSGLQFPNYSSELNVNALELDDSALYLCASSASGQNYEQYFGPGTRLTVT.

This clonotype appeared many times. V gene TRBV7-9 combines with J gene TRBJ2-1; 10 bases agree with TRBD2. Trimming took 1 base from V and 10 from J; bases not matched to a gene: 10. Looked up from germline, CDR1 is SEHNR and CDR2 is FQNEAQ (reference sequence). The CDR3 extends over 16 amino acids. The CDR3 is CASSLVPSGRAAEQFF. CDR3 bases: TGTGCCAGCAGCTTAGTTCCTAGCGGGAGAGCAGCCGAGCAGTTCTTC.

The sample holds many counts of this clonotype. This chain uses TRBV7-2 with TRBJ2-7, with 12 bases matching TRBD2. Trimming at V came to 4 bases and at J to 3 bases, leaving 10 bases not matched to a gene. The CDR3 runs 17 residues. Per the germline V gene, CDR1 is SGHTA and CDR2 is FQGNSA. CDR3 DNA: TGTGCCAGCAGCTCAGATTCTCTAGCGGGAGGGGACTACGAGCAGTACTTC. Protein: CASSSDSLAGGDYEQYF.

The chain joins TRBV7-2 to TRBJ2-3; 7 bases map to TRBD2. Germline V lookup: CDR1 SGHTA, CDR2 FQGNSA. The junction had 11 bases not matched to a gene; V was cut back by 0 bases and J by 2 bases. This CDR3 spans 18 amino acids. This CDR3 reads CASSLAWFEGGTTDTQYF. CDR3 nucleotide sequence: TGTGCCAGCAGCTTAGCTTGGTTTGAGGGAGGGACCACAGATACGCAGTATTTT.

The chain has TRBV5-1 and TRBJ2-1; 7 positions agree with TRBD2. The CDR3 extends over 11 amino acids. J gave up 13 bases and V 4 bases, and 5 bases lay outside the gene matches. Germline lookup yields CDR1 SGHRS and CDR2 YFSETQ. DNA of the CDR3: TGCGCCAGCAGCCCGGGAGGTGCCCAGTTCTTC. Translation: CASSPGGAQFF.

This clonotype was detected many times. The rearrangement joins TRBV20-1 to TRBJ2-7; TRBD2 aligns across 12 bases. The germline V gene encodes CDR1 DFQATT and CDR2 SNEGSKA (reference sequence). There are 15 residues in the CDR3. Trimming removed 6 bases from V and 1 base from J; junction bases left unmatched: 7. DNA for the CDR3: TGCAGTGCCGTAAAACTAGCGGGAGGATCCTACGAGCAGTACTTC. It specifies CSAVKLAGGSYEQYF.

At least ten counts were recorded for this clonotype. V gene TRBV7-2 combines with J gene TRBJ2-3; D is ambiguous. The CDR3 contains 13 residues. Trimming removed 2 bases at V and 6 bases at J, with 9 bases between. Germline CDR1 is SGHTA and CDR2 is FQGNSA. CDR3 nucleotides: TGTGCCAGCAGCTTAAGTAGGGCGGATACGCAGTATTTT. Its translation: CASSLSRADTQYF.

The rearrangement joins TRBV20-1 to TRBJ1-5, with D possibly being TRBD1 (6 bases). The CDR3 covers 17 residues. V lost 0 bases to trimming and J lost 0 bases, with 15 bases between them. The germline V gene encodes CDR1 DFQATT and CDR2 SNEGSKA (reference sequence). The CDR3 DNA sequence: TGCAGTGCTAGAGATCGGGAGGGACACTATAGCAATCAGCCCCAGCATTTT. Its protein product is CSARDREGHYSNQPQHF.

This clonotype was recorded many times. The rearrangement links TRBV27 to TRBJ2-5, with TRBD1 matching 7 bases. The length of the CDR3 is 13 residues. The germline gives CDR1 MNHEY, CDR2 SMNVEV (reference sequence). J lost 7 bases, V lost 3 bases, and 5 bases had no gene match. CDR3 residues: CASSLDRQRTQYF. CDR3 DNA: TGTGCCAGCAGTTTGGACAGGCAGAGGACCCAGTACTTC.

This clonotype was counted a few times. This sequence may be a read error, since a much larger clone differs from it by one base. The CDR3 here is CASRAGQGRRTQYF. CDR3 coding DNA: TGTGCCAGCAGAGCCGGACAGGGGCGGAGGACCCAGTACTTC. V and J are TRBV12-3 or TRBV12-4 and TRBJ2-5; 9 bases align to TRBD1. The CDR3 is 14 amino acids. Trimming cost V 6 bases and J 7 bases; bases outside gene matches: 9.